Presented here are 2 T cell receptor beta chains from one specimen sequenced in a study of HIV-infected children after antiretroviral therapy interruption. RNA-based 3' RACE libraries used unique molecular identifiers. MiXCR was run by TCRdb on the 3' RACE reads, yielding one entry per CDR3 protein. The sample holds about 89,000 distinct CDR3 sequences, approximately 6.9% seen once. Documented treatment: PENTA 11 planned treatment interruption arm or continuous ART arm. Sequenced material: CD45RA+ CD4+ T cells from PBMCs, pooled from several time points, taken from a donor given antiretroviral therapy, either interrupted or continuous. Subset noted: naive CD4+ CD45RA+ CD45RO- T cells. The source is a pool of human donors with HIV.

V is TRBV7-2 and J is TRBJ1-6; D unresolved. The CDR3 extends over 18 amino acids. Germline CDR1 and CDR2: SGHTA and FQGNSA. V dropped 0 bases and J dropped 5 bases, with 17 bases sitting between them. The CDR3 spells CASSLAGPRRTDNSPLHF. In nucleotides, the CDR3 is TGTGCCAGCAGCTTAGCCGGTCCCAGGCGAACTGATAATTCACCCCTCCACTTT.

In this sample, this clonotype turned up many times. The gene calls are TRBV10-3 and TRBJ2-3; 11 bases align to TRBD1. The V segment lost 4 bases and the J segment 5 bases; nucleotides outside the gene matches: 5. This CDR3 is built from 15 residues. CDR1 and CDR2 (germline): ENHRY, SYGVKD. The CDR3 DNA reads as TGTGCCATCAGTGCGGACAGGGGGCCAGGAGATACGCAGTATTTT. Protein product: CAISADRGPGDTQYF.